Following are 21 T cell receptor beta chains from one sample sequenced in a study of early T cells in non-severe SARS-CoV-2 infection. MiXCR, run by TCRdb on the 5' RACE reads, gives a single entry per CDR3 protein. The sample includes 70,000 or so distinct CDR3 sequences, around 10% of them seen just once. The sample consisted of whole blood, taken at baseline. Receptors originate from an adult who was a healthcare worker with PCR-confirmed SARS-CoV-2 infection or an uninfected control (not recorded which).

The chain employs TRBV6-2 or TRBV6-3 and TRBJ1-6; D might be TRBD1 (5 bases). Germline CDR1 and CDR2: MNHEY and SVGEGT. With 8 bases removed from V and 0 bases from J, the gap between germline ends came to 5 bases. CDR3 length equals 13 residues. The CDR3 region has the DNA TGTGCCAGCGACAGCTCCTATAATTCACCCCTCCACTTT. Protein: CASDSSYNSPLHF.

The chain has TRBV7-9 and TRBJ2-3, with TRBD1 matching over 8 bases. Germline V CDR1 and CDR2: SEHNR, FQNEAQ (reference sequence). Germline trimming cut 3 bases from V and 4 bases from J; bases unmatched to any gene: 6. This CDR3 contains 15 residues. CDR3 region: CASSFGGQEPDTQYF. CDR3 in DNA: TGTGCCAGCAGCTTTGGGGGACAGGAGCCAGATACGCAGTATTTT.

This clonotype was seen ten or more times. The chain uses TRBV5-1 and TRBJ1-5; D possibly corresponds to TRBD1 (5 bases). The V and J ends lost 0 bases and 7 bases respectively, with 11 bases between them. CDR1 is SGHRS, CDR2 YFSETQ, per germline. This CDR3 spans 14 amino acids. The CDR3 DNA reads as TGCGCCAGCAGCTTGGAGCTAAAGGGGCAGCCCCAGCATTTT. Translating it yields CASSLELKGQPQHF.

Only a few counts were recorded for this clonotype. The gene calls are TRBV6-5 and TRBJ2-5, with D hard to call. The V end was cut by 5 bases, the J end by 5 bases, with 12 bases between. Germline CDR1 MNHEY, CDR2 SVGAGI. CDR3 length equals 13 residues. The CDR3 DNA sequence: TGTGCCAGCAGTCCGGGCCTCCGGGAGACCCAGTACTTC. It codes for CASSPGLRETQYF.

This clonotype appeared many times. The J gene is TRBJ1-6, the V gene TRBV6-2 or TRBV6-3; maybe TRBD1 (6 bases). This CDR3 has 13 residues. V was pared by 10 bases and J by 7 bases, with 14 bases between. The germline V gene encodes CDR1 MNHEY and CDR2 SVGEGT. As DNA, the CDR3 is TGTGCCATCTCCCAGAGGGGGAATTCACCCCTCCACTTT. It encodes CAISQRGNSPLHF.

The rearrangement links TRBV11-3 to TRBJ2-7, with D unresolved. Germline V gives CDR1 SGHNT, CDR2 YENEEA. There are 14 residues in the CDR3. The V end lost 1 base, the J end lost 0 bases, and 7 bases lay between the germline ends. The CDR3 DNA reads TGTGCCAGCAGCTTAGCCAGGACCTCCTACGAGCAGTACTTC. It codes for CASSLARTSYEQYF.

This clonotype appeared a few times. J is TRBJ2-7 and V is TRBV30, with D unclear. Per germline, CDR1 GTSNPN and CDR2 SVGIG (reference sequence). CDR3 length: 12 residues. V lost 6 bases, J lost 0 bases, and 9 bases lay in between. The CDR3 is CACDFASYEQYF. DNA of the CDR3: TGTGCCTGTGACTTCGCCTCCTACGAGCAGTACTTC.

This clonotype was detected a few times. The chain is built from TRBV5-6 and TRBJ2-5, with D possibly being TRBD1 (5 bases). The CDR3 consists of 17 residues. CDR1 is SGHDT, CDR2 YYEEEE, per germline. V lost 4 bases, J lost 2 bases, and 21 bases lay in between. For the CDR3, the DNA is TGTGCCAGCAGCGTATTTGCCTACAGGAGCGTACAAGAGACCCAGTACTTC. This gives the protein CASSVFAYRSVQETQYF.

This clonotype was seen at least ten times. The rearrangement uses TRBV11-2 and TRBJ2-5; 10 positions agree with TRBD2. There are 16 residues in the CDR3. Germline V gives CDR1 SGHAT, CDR2 FQNNGV. Germline trimming cut 2 bases from V and 4 bases from J; bases unmatched to any gene: 7. The CDR3 DNA is TGTGCCAGCAGCTTAACAGCGGGGGGGCCGGGAGAGACCCAGTACTTC. Protein product: CASSLTAGGPGETQYF.

This sequence joins TRBV5-1 and TRBJ2-2, with a possible D match to TRBD1 (5 bases). This CDR3 has 17 amino acids. Germline CDR1 SGHRS, CDR2 YFSETQ. The V end was cut by 0 bases, the J end by 0 bases, with 12 bases between. The CDR3 DNA is TGCGCCAGCAGCTTGGGAGGTACAGGACCGAACACCGGGGAGCTGTTTTTT. Amino acid sequence: CASSLGGTGPNTGELFF. Supplemented by reference TRBV5-1 and TRBJ2-2, the full variable domain reads KAGVTQTPRYLIKTRGQQVTLSCSPISGHRSVSWYQQTPGQGLQFLFEYFSETQRNKGNFPGRFSGRQFSNSRSEMNVSTLELGDSALYLCASSLGGTGPNTGELFFGEGSRLTVL.

The chain uses TRBV5-1 and TRBJ2-5; D is perhaps TRBD1 (6 bases). The CDR3 length is 15 residues. The V gene lost 4 bases and the J gene lost 0 bases, with 13 bases spanning the gap. Germline-derived CDR1 and CDR2 are SGHRS and YFSETQ. The CDR3 DNA reads TGCGCCAGCAGCGTTCGGACAGACGACCAAGAGACCCAGTACTTC. It specifies CASSVRTDDQETQYF.

The gene calls are TRBV7-2 and TRBJ2-3, with D unresolved. The germline V gene encodes CDR1 SGHTA and CDR2 FQGNSA. The CDR3 loop spans 14 amino acids. With 5 bases removed from V and 2 bases from J, the gap between germline ends came to 11 bases. The DNA of the CDR3 is TGTGCCAGCAGCCTCGGGCTTATCACAGATACGCAGTATTTT. Encoded protein: CASSLGLITDTQYF.

Ten or more counts support this clonotype. The chain joins TRBV3-1 to TRBJ2-6, with D unclear. V lost 4 bases to trimming and J lost 0 bases, with 10 bases between them. Germline V gives CDR1 LGHDT, CDR2 YNNKEL (reference sequence). The CDR3 has 16 amino acids. CDR3 amino acids: CASSLSPGSGANVLTF. The CDR3 DNA is TGTGCCAGCAGCCTTAGTCCCGGCTCTGGGGCCAACGTCCTGACTTTC.

Many counts were recorded for this clonotype. The V gene is TRBV10-3, the J gene TRBJ1-1; D uncertain. In germline, CDR1 is ENHRY, CDR2 SYGVKD. V was clipped by 6 bases and J by 0 bases, with 5 bases between them. There are 12 residues in the CDR3. The CDR3 nucleotides are TGTGCCATCAGAGACATGAACACTGAAGCTTTCTTT. Protein sequence: CAIRDMNTEAFF.

This clonotype was seen a handful of times. This chain joins TRBV9 and TRBJ1-6; D is possibly TRBD1 (5 bases). Trimming left V 4 bases short and J 9 bases short, with 11 bases between. Germline CDR1 reads SGDLS; CDR2 reads YYNGEE. The CDR3 has 13 residues. CDR3 sequence (DNA): TGTGCCAGCAGCCGAGGGGACGGTTCACCCCTCCACTTT. Protein product: CASSRGDGSPLHF. Complete variable domain (other parts from reference TRBV9 and TRBJ1-6): DSGVTQTPKHLITATGQRVTLRCSPRSGDLSVYWYQQSLDQGLQFLIQYYNGEERAKGNILERFSAQQFPDLHSELNLSSLELGDSALYFCASSRGDGSPLHFGNGTRLTVT.

The chain combines TRBV7-2 with TRBJ1-1; D might be TRBD1 (6 bases). The CDR3 is 15 amino acids. V gave up 4 bases and J gave up 0 bases, with 12 bases separating them. Germline V gives CDR1 SGHTA, CDR2 FQGNSA. This CDR3 is CASSSSRQVNTEAFF. CDR3 nucleotides: TGTGCCAGCAGCTCCTCTCGACAGGTGAACACTGAAGCTTTCTTT.

This chain links TRBV20-1 with TRBJ2-7; D is possibly TRBD2 (6 bases). Germline lookup yields CDR1 DFQATT and CDR2 SNEGSKA (reference sequence). Trimming took 1 base from V and 7 from J, leaving 8 bases between them. The CDR3 sequence is 11 residues long. The CDR3 DNA reads as TGCAGTGCTAGAGTCGGGAGAGAGCAGTACTTC. Translation: CSARVGREQYF.

The CDR3 loop reads CASSAWGGGNTDTQYF. In DNA form, the CDR3 reads TGTGCCAGCAGCGCCTGGGGTGGTGGCAACACAGATACGCAGTATTTT. The V call is TRBV9, the J call TRBJ2-3; unclear D gene. V was shortened by 3 bases and J by 2 bases, with 16 bases between the two germline ends. CDR1 and CDR2 from the germline V gene are SGDLS and YYNGEE. The CDR3 length is 16 residues.

The table lists this clonotype with a few counts. This chain joins TRBV25-1 and TRBJ1-5; D remains ambiguous. V lost 3 bases and J 9 bases, leaving 9 bases between the germline ends. This CDR3 contains 12 residues. Germline V gives CDR1 MGHDK, CDR2 SYGVNS. The chain's CDR3 is CASSDSLGPQHF. The CDR3 DNA sequence: TGTGCCAGCAGTGACTCCCTTGGGCCCCAGCATTTT.

This clonotype showed up just a few times. The V and J genes are TRBV7-9 and TRBJ1-2; weak D call: TRBD1 (5 bases). V lost 4 bases and J lost 6, with 12 bases in between. CDR1 is SEHNR, CDR2 FQNEAQ, per germline (reference sequence). This CDR3 region has 13 residues. In DNA, the CDR3 is TGTGCCAGCAGCTACGGAGGGGCTGATGGCTACACCTTC. Its protein product is CASSYGGADGYTF.

This clonotype was counted a few times. V usage is TRBV6-5 and J usage is TRBJ2-7; TRBD1 agrees at 8 bases. J lost 6 bases, V lost 4 bases, and 8 bases had no gene match. This CDR3 has 14 residues. Germline CDR1 and CDR2: MNHEY and SVGAGI. CDR3 sequence reads: CASSFDRGRGEQYF. DNA of the CDR3: TGTGCCAGCAGTTTCGACAGGGGAAGGGGCGAGCAGTACTTC.